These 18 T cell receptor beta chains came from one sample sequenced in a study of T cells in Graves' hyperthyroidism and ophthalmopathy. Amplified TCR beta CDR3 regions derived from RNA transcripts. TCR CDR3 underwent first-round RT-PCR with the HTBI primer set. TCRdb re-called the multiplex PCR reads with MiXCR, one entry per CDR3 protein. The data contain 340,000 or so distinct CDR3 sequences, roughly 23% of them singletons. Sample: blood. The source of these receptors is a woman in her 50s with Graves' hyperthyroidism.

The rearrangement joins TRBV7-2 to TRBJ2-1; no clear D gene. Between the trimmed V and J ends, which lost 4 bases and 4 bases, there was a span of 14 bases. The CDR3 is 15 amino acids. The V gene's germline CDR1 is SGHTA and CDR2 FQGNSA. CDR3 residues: CASSSGLGPYNEQFF. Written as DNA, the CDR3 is TGTGCCAGCAGCTCCGGGCTGGGTCCGTACAATGAGCAGTTCTTC. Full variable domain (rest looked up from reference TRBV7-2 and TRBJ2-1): GAGVSQSPSNKVTEKGKDVELRCDPISGHTALYWYRQSLGQGLEFLIYFQGNSAPDKSGLPSDRFSAERTGGSVSTLTIQRTQQEDSAVYLCASSSGLGPYNEQFFGPGTRLTVL.

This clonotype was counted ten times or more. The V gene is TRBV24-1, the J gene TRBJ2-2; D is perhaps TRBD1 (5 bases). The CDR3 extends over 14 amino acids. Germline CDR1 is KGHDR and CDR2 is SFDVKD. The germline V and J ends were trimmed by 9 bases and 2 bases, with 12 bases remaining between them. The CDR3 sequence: CATVDSRNTGELFF. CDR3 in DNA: TGTGCCACCGTTGACAGCCGAAACACCGGGGAGCTGTTTTTT.

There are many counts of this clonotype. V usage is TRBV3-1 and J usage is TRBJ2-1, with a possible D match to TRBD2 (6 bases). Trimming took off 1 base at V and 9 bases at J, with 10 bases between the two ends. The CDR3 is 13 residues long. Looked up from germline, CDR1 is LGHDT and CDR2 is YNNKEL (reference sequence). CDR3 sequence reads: CASSQVGRGEQFF. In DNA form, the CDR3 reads TGTGCCAGCAGCCAAGTCGGGAGAGGTGAGCAGTTCTTC.

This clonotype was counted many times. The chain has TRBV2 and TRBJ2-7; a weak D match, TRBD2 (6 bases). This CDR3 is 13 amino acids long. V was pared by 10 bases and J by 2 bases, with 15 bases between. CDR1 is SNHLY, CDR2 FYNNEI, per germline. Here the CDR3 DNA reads TGTGCCACTTCGACACGCGGGACCTACGAGCAGTACTTC. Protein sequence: CATSTRGTYEQYF.

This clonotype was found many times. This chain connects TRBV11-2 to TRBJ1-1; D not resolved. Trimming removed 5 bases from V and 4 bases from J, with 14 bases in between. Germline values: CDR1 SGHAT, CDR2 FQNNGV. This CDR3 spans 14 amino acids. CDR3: CASSAAWGTTEAFF. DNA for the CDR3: TGTGCCAGCAGCGCCGCTTGGGGTACCACTGAAGCTTTCTTT.

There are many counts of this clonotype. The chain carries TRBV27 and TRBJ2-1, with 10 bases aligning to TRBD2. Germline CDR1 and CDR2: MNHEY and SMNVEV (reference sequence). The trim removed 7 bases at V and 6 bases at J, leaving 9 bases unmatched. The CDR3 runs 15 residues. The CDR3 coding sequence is TGTGCCAGCAAAACCCTAGCGGGAGATCTCAATGAGCAGTTCTTC. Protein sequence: CASKTLAGDLNEQFF.

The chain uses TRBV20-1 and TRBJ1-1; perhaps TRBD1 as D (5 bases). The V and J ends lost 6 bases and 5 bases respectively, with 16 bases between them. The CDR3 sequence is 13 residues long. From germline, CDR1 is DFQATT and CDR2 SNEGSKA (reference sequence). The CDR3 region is CSANWGVGTEAFF. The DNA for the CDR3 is TGCAGTGCCAATTGGGGGGTTGGAACTGAAGCTTTCTTT.

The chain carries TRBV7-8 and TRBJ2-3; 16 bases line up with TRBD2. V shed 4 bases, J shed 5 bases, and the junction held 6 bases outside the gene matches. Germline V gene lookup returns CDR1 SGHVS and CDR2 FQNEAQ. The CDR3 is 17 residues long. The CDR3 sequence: CASSSPGTSGRGDTQYF. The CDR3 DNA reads TGTGCCAGCAGCTCCCCTGGGACTAGCGGGAGGGGAGATACGCAGTATTTT.

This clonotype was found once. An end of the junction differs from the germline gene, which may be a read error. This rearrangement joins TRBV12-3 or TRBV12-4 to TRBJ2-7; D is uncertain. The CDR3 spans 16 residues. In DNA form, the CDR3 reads TGTACCAGCAGTGGTCTCGAACCACCTGGCGACTACGAGCAGTACTTC. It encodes CTSSGLEPPGDYEQYF.

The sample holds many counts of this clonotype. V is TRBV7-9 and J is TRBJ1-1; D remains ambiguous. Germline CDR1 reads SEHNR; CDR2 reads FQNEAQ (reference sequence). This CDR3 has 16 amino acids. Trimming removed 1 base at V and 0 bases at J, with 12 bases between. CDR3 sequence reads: CASSLVKRHMNTEAFF. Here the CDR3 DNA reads TGTGCCAGCAGCTTAGTCAAGAGACACATGAACACTGAAGCTTTCTTT. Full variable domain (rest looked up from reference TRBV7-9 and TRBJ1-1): DTGVSQNPRHKITKRGQNVTFRCDPISEHNRLYWYRQTLGQGPEFLTYFQNEAQLEKSRLLSDRFSAERPKGSFSTLEIQRTEQGDSAMYLCASSLVKRHMNTEAFFGQGTRLTVV.

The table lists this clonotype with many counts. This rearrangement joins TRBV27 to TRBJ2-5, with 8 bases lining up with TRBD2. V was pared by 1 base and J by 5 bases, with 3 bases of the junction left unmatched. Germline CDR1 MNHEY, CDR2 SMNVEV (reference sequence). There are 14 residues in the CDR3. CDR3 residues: CASSLLERGETQYF. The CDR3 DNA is TGTGCCAGCAGTTTATTAGAGCGGGGGGAGACCCAGTACTTC.

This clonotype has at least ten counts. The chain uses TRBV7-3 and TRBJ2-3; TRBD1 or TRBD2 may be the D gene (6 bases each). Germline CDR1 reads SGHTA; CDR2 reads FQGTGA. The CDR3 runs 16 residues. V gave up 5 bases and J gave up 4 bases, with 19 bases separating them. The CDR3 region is CASSPGWGAVADTQYF. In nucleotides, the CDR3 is TGTGCCAGCAGCCCTGGGTGGGGGGCAGTGGCAGATACGCAGTATTTT.

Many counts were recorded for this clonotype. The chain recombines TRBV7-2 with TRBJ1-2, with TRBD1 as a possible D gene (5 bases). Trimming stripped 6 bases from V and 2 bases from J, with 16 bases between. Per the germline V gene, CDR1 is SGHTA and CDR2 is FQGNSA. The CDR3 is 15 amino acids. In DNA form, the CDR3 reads TGTGCCAGCAGGAGACCGGGACTGGAGAACTATGGCTACACCTTC. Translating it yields CASRRPGLENYGYTF.

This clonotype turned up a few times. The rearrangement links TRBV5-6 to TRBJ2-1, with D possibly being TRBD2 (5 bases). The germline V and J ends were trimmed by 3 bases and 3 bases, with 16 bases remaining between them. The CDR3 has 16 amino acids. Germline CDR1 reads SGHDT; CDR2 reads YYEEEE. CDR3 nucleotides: TGTGCCAGCAGCTCCCGCGGCCGACTAAACTACAATGAGCAGTTCTTC. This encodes CASSSRGRLNYNEQFF.

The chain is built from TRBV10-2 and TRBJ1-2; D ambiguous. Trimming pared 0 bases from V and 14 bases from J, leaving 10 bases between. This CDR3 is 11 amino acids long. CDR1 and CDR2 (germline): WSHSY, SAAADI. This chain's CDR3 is CASSESRWMTF. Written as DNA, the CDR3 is TGCGCCAGCAGTGAGTCACGATGGATGACCTTC.

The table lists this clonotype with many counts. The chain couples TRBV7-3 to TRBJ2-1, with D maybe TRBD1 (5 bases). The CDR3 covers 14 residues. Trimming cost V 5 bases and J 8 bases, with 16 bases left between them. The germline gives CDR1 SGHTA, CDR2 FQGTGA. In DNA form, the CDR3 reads TGTGCCAGCAGCCCAACAGGTACTACGGATGAGCAGTTCTTC. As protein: CASSPTGTTDEQFF.

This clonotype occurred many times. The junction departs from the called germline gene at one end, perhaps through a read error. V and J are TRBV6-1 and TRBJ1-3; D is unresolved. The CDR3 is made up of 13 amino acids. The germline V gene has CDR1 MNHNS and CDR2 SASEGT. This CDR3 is CASSVETGNTIYF. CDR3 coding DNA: TGTGCGAGCAGTGTGGAAACTGGAAACACCATATATTTT.

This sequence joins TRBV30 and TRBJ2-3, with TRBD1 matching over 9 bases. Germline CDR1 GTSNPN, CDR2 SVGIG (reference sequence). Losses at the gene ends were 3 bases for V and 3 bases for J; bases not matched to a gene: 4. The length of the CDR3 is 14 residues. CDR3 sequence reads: CAWRTGGRTDTQYF. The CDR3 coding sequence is TGTGCCTGGAGAACAGGGGGCAGGACAGATACGCAGTATTTT.